Following are 13 T cell receptor beta chains from one sample sequenced in a study of T and B cells in COVID-19 patients. Each TRB amplification used 250-500 ng of genomic DNA from blood. Multiplex PCR with BIOMED2 TRB-A/B primer pools amplified TRB rearrangements. A single record per CDR3 protein comes from TCRdb applying MiXCR to the multiplex PCR reads. Here the sample spans more than 20,000 distinct CDR3 sequences, 30% to 35% being singletons. Input material: blood. All receptors derive from a human donor who had recovered from COVID-19.

This clonotype has at least ten counts. The V gene is TRBV19, the J gene TRBJ1-1; D gene uncertain. The CDR3 totals 15 residues. The germline V gene has CDR1 LNHDA and CDR2 SQIVND (reference sequence). Between the trimmed V and J ends, which lost 4 bases and 7 bases, there was a span of 19 bases. The CDR3 DNA is TGTGCCAGTAGTACCACCGCCGCCTTGATCGGTGAAGCTTTCTTT. Its protein product is CASSTTAALIGEAFF.

In this sample, this clonotype turned up a few times. The chain couples TRBV18 to TRBJ2-1; D is possibly TRBD2 (6 bases). Germline V gene data show CDR1 as KGHSH and CDR2 as LQKENI. V was clipped by 8 bases and J by 0 bases, with 14 bases between them. This CDR3 region has 15 residues. This chain's CDR3 is CASSVGLSSYNEQFF. CDR3 DNA: TGTGCCAGCAGCGTGGGACTGAGCTCCTACAATGAGCAGTTCTTC.

Comments on this clonotype: Just one base apart from a much larger clone, this may be a read error. V and J are TRBV29-1 and TRBJ1-5, with D hard to call. Trimming stripped 5 bases from V and 1 base from J, with 15 bases between. Looked up from germline, CDR1 is SQVTM and CDR2 is ANQGSEA. The CDR3 length is 15 residues. The CDR3 DNA sequence: TGCAGCGTTAAGGAACTGGGAGACAGCAATCAGCCCCAGCATTTT. Translated: CSVKELGDSNQPQHF.

The sample holds many counts of this clonotype. J is TRBJ2-7 and V is TRBV19, with D unresolved. The CDR3 sequence is 14 residues long. V was pared by 7 bases and J by 0 bases, with 13 bases between. In germline, CDR1 is LNHDA, CDR2 SQIVND (reference sequence). CDR3 nucleotide sequence: TGTGCCAGTAAGCCCACCAAATACTCCTACGAGCAGTACTTC. This translates into CASKPTKYSYEQYF.

With regard to this clonotype: It may be a read error: a sequence one base away is much more abundant. The rearrangement links TRBV15 to TRBJ2-1; no reliable D call. CDR3 size: 15 residues. Per the germline V gene, CDR1 is LNHNV and CDR2 is YYDKDF (reference sequence). CDR3 sequence (DNA): TGTGCCACCTGCAGAGGTTTTCAGCCCGACAATGAGCAGTTCTTC. It encodes CATCRGFQPDNEQFF.

The rearrangement joins TRBV6-5 to TRBJ2-1, with D possibly TRBD2 on 6 matching bases. The V gene's germline CDR1 is MNHEY and CDR2 SVGAGI. This CDR3 region has 15 residues. V gave up 6 bases and J gave up 12 bases, with 24 bases separating them. The CDR3 protein is CASSPAFGGKFGQFF. CDR3 DNA sequence: TGTGCCAGCAGCCCCGCCTTCGGGGGAAAATTTGGGCAGTTCTTC.

The chain uses TRBV27 and TRBJ2-2, with TRBD1 as a possible D gene (6 bases). There are 14 residues in the CDR3. Trimming cost V 3 bases and J 7 bases, with 12 bases left between them. CDR1 and CDR2 from the germline V gene are MNHEY and SMNVEV (reference sequence). The CDR3 reads CASSLSQGRGELFF. The CDR3 coding sequence is TGTGCCAGCAGTTTGAGTCAGGGGCGCGGGGAGCTGTTTTTT.

This clonotype was counted ten times or more. J is TRBJ1-1 and V is TRBV11-1; D is undetermined. Trimming removed 4 bases at V and 5 bases at J, with 8 bases between. The CDR3 has 12 amino acids. From germline, CDR1 is SGHAT and CDR2 FQDESV (reference sequence). For the CDR3, the DNA is TGTGCCAGCAGCTCGTGGGGAACTGAAGCTTTCTTT. Translating gives CASSSWGTEAFF.

This clonotype was detected a few times. The chain joins TRBV15 to TRBJ1-1, with D unresolved. This CDR3 has 16 residues. V lost 0 bases, J lost 0 bases, and 11 bases lay in between. Germline lookup yields CDR1 LNHNV and CDR2 YYDKDF (reference sequence). DNA for the CDR3: TGTGCCACCAGCAGAGATCCGGGGTGGATGAACACTGAAGCTTTCTTT. This codes for CATSRDPGWMNTEAFF.

The chain links TRBV20-1 to TRBJ1-2, with 10 bases that match TRBD1. The CDR3 runs to 15 residues. The germline V gene has CDR1 DFQATT and CDR2 SNEGSKA (reference sequence). J was trimmed by 5 bases and V by 6 bases; bases with no gene match: 12. This CDR3 reads CSASTPDRGKYGYTF. CDR3 coding DNA: TGCAGTGCCAGCACCCCGGACAGGGGGAAGTATGGCTACACCTTC.

V and J are TRBV7-9 and TRBJ2-7, with 10 bases aligning to TRBD2. The CDR3 has 15 residues. Looked up from germline, CDR1 is SEHNR and CDR2 is FQNEAQ (reference sequence). V lost 1 base, J lost 4 bases, and 4 bases stayed unmatched. The CDR3 nucleotides are TGTGCCAGCAGCTTAGGTGCTAGCGGGAGTTACGAGCAGTACTTC. Translation: CASSLGASGSYEQYF.

This clonotype was found a few times. The chain has TRBV5-6 and TRBJ2-5; 8 positions agree with TRBD2. Germline V gene data show CDR1 as SGHDT and CDR2 as YYEEEE. The CDR3 is 14 residues long. Trimming at V came to 6 bases and at J to 1 base, leaving 5 bases not matched to a gene. CDR3 DNA sequence: TGTGCCAGCAACCAACGGGGGGGCCAAGAGACCCAGTACTTC. Translation gives CASNQRGGQETQYF.

This clonotype was counted many times. The rearrangement links TRBV29-1 to TRBJ1-5, with TRBD1 as a possible D gene (5 bases). V was cut by 7 bases and J by 0 bases, with 10 bases left in between. The CDR3 contains 13 residues. CDR1 and CDR2 from the germline V gene are SQVTM and ANQGSEA. The CDR3 loop is CSASRDSNQPQHF. DNA of the CDR3: TGCAGCGCGTCCAGGGATAGCAATCAGCCCCAGCATTTT. Full variable domain (remainder filled in from reference TRBV29-1 and TRBJ1-5): SAVISQKPSRDICQRGTSLTIQCQVDSQVTMMFWYRQQPGQSLTLIATANQGSEATYESGFVIDKFPISRPNLTFSTLTVSNMSPEDSSIYLCSASRDSNQPQHFGDGTRLSIL.